This entry is about one T cell receptor beta chain. This clone has ten or more counts. Its antigen specificity is not known. No much larger clone exists at a distance of one base, and base qualities are not known. These data are taken from a study of blood T cell repertoires in COVID-19 (dated by TCRdb to the early 2020s). Some background on the complete study: The collaborator samples originated in the United States, Italy and Spain and spanned the acute and convalescent phases of COVID-19. The dataset comprised deeply sampled blood TCRbeta repertoires from subjects exposed to, actively infected with, or recovered from COVID-19. The samples were drawn from two sources: the first 160 participants of the ongoing ImmuneRACE study, and 1,254 subjects contributed by 6 global collaborators. Nearly every sample came with metadata listing a de-identified subject ID, COVID-19 status, age in years and sex. A freely available public database, intended as a resource for researchers studying the immune response to SARS-CoV-2, is where the repertoires were released. The material from the prospective study consisted of cDNA or gDNA derived from T cells, B-cell-depleted T cells, or PBMCs. Where HLA class I and class II types were available, the types were taken from metadata supplied by the sample provider, not from assay-based typing. Broad study findings and their caveats: How much clinical and demographic metadata was included differed by source and by participant, and the metadata was provided uncurated.

Participants in the prospective study were aged roughly 18 to 95 years, lived in about two dozen United States geographic areas, and enrolled through a virtual design. Cohort assignment in the prospective study relied on participant-reported clinical history from a screening survey and a study questionnaire. Recovered participants in ImmuneRACE Cohort 3 were defined by two consecutive negative NP/OP PCR tests, clearance by a healthcare professional, or resolution of symptoms. In the prospective study, mobile phlebotomists collected whole blood, serum and a nasopharyngeal or oropharyngeal swab from each participant. Additional blood draws and questionnaires over an approximately two-month period could optionally be provided by prospective study participants. Blood samples from the prospective study were shipped frozen or at room temperature prior to DNA extraction. The immunoSEQ Assay, a bias-controlled multiplex PCR, was used to amplify TCRbeta CDR3 regions from genomic DNA. The paper's processing steps were these. Within the assay, amplification of reference gene primers was used to estimate how many nucleated cells each sample contained. To quantify the absolute abundance of each unique TCRbeta CDR3 rearrangement, sequence reads were collapsed and filtered. Productive Simpson clonality was computed per sample as the square root of Simpson's diversity index over productive rearrangements. Sourced from immuneACCESS, this table was stored by TCRdb with only in-frame sequences that have V and J called. A share of the clones is absent; for the studies checked, an unresolved V gene accounts for under half, and the remainder has no known explanation. V, J and clone size were drawn from that table, and D and trimming were deduced from the DNA. Across this sample there are 450,000 or so clones, with around 91% seen only once. The top ten clonotypes cover more than 0.55% of the sample.

From its cysteine to its phenylalanine, the CDR3 spans 16 amino acids. Only the CDR3 DNA stays, 48 bases, in frame from base 1. Via the germline V gene, CDR1 is MDHEN and CDR2 SYDVKM. Relative to germline, V is missing 2 bases and J is missing 1 base, with 6 bases of the junction outside any gene match. This chain joins TRBV28 to TRBJ1-1; TRBD1 agrees with 8 junctional bases. This receptor was taken from a man between 18 and 35 years old who had recovered from COVID-19. Sequencing was performed on PBMCs or T cells enriched from blood (not recorded which). CDR3 reads: CASSLHRQGWNTEAFF. The DNA reads as follows: TGTGCCAGCAGTTTACACCGACAGGGGTGGAACACTGAAGCTTTCTTT.